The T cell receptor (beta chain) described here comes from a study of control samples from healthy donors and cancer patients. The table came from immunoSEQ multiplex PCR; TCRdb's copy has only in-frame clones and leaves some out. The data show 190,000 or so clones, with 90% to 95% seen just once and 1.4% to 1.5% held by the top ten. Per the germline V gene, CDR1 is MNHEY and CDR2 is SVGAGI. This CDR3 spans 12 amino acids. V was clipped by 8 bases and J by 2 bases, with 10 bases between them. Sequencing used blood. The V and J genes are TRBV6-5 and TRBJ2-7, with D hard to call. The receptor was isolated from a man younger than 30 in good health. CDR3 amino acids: CASRRETYEQYF. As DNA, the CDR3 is TGTGCCAGCCGGCGTGAGACCTACGAGCAGTACTTC.